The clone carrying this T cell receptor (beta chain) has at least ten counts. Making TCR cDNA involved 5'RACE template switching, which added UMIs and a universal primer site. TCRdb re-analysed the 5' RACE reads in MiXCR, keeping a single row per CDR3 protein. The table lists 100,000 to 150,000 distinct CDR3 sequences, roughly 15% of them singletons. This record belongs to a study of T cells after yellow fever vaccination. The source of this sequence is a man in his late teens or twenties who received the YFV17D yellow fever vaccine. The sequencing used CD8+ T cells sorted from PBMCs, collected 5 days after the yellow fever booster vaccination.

DNA of the CDR3: TGTGCCAGCAGCTTGGCAGGGGGCCGGGAGACCCAGTACTTC. The encoded protein is CASSLAGGRETQYF. J is TRBJ2-5 and V is TRBV5-6; 8 bases are a match to TRBD1. There are 14 residues in the CDR3. Germline assignment: CDR1 SGHDT and CDR2 YYEEEE. With V trimmed by 0 bases and J by 5 bases, 3 bases remained unmatched.